This T cell receptor (beta chain) originates from a study of T cell repertoires in cytomegalovirus infection. Study results and caveats: Cumulated frequencies of public TCR beta families served to identify carriers of CMV plus the relevant HLA.

This clonotype has ten or more counts. Its antigen is not known. A single record per CDR3 protein comes from TCRdb applying MiXCR to the reads. Of 490,000 or so distinct CDR3 sequences in the sample, 10% to 12% were seen once. Trimming took 4 bases from V and 1 from J; bases not matched to a gene: 11. CDR1 and CDR2 (germline): SGHRS, YFSETQ. This CDR3 contains 18 residues. The sequence came from a human donor in good health (CMV status not recorded). Some clones in this sample may be carry-over from other donors' samples. Sample: PBMCs. The genes are TRBV5-1 and TRBJ2-6; TRBD2 agrees at 7 bases. Written as DNA, the CDR3 is TGCGCCAGCAGCGCATCGGGGGGACGGATGTCTGGGGCCAACGTCCTGACTTTC. Translation gives CASSASGGRMSGANVLTF.